This T cell receptor beta chain was captured in a study of T cells expressing NK-cell markers. Background on the study: The TCR beta repertoires were obtained from sorted CD3+CD56+NKG2C+, CD3+CD56+NKG2C- and CD3+CD56-NKG2C+ T cells. General study points: The study found these clonotypes also leading the CD3+CD56-NKG2C+ fraction in a few donors.

TCRdb reprocessed the 5' RACE reads and keeps a single row for each CDR3 protein, giving no DNA. The specimen's table records 550,000 or so distinct CDR3 sequences. CDR3 length equals 15 residues. Germline CDR1 and CDR2: ENHRY and SYGVKD. As for this clonotype: Its antigen is not known.

The clonotype originates from a man aged 18 to 30 in good health. V is TRBV10-3 and J is TRBJ1-1; the TRBD1 assignment by TCRdb is unverifiable without DNA. Sequencing input: blood T cells: a sorted CD56 or NKG2C T cell subset, CD4+ or CD8+ T cells, or bulk PBMC T cells (not recorded which). Here the CDR3 reads CAISDSDRGITEAFF.